These 23 T cell receptor beta chains were sequenced from one sample in a study of radiation and T cells in renal cell carcinoma. This sample's time point: blood 2 weeks post-SBRT. Treatment of the sample: 15 Gy SBRT to primary tumor, nephrectomy 4 weeks later. The method was immunoSEQ multiplex PCR; TCRdb's version includes in-frame clones alone and lacks a portion of them. The top ten clones hold roughly 13% of a sample with just over 150,000 clones, about nine tenths of them seen once. The sequences come from blood, collected from a patient whose treatment included radiotherapy and nephrectomy. Every receptor here comes from a woman in her forties or fifties with renal cell carcinoma.

The DNA for the CDR3 is TGCAGCGTGGCATCCGGTGCGGGCAATCAGCCCCAGCATTTT. It translates to CSVASGAGNQPQHF. The chain carries TRBV29-1 and TRBJ1-5; D is ambiguous. Germline values: CDR1 SQVTM, CDR2 ANQGSEA. CDR3 length equals 14 residues. V was trimmed by 6 bases and J by 2 bases, leaving 14 bases between them.

This sequence joins TRBV5-1 and TRBJ1-2, with 7 bases lining up with TRBD1. Germline loops: CDR1 SGHRS, CDR2 YFSETQ. J gave up 13 bases and V 7 bases, and 19 bases lay outside the gene matches. The CDR3 is 14 residues long. CDR3 protein: CASGSGTALLEVTF. The CDR3 nucleotides read TGCGCCAGCGGATCCGGGACAGCCCTTTTGGAGGTCACCTTC.

The rearrangement links TRBV5-5 to TRBJ1-1; D call uncertain. CDR3 length: 14 residues. Germline V gene lookup returns CDR1 SGHKS and CDR2 YYEKEE (reference sequence). Between the trimmed V and J ends, which lost 4 bases and 4 bases, there was a span of 14 bases. For the CDR3, the DNA is TGTGCCAGCAGCCCCCAGGATTGGGCCACTGAAGCTTTCTTT. It translates to CASSPQDWATEAFF. Using reference TRBV5-5 and TRBJ1-1 for the parts outside the CDR3, the full variable domain is DAGVTQSPTHLIKTRGQQVTLRCSPISGHKSVSWYQQVLGQGPQFIFQYYEKEERGRGNFPDRFSARQFPNYSSELNVNALLLGDSALYLCASSPQDWATEAFFGQGTRLTVV.

Only a few counts were recorded for this clone. The chain carries TRBV4-2 and TRBJ1-1, with no clear D. CDR1 and CDR2 from the germline V gene are LGHNA and YNFKEQ. CDR3 length: 14 amino acids. V was pared by 0 bases and J by 5 bases, with 10 bases between. The CDR3 here is CASSQDLRLTEAFF. In nucleotides, the CDR3 is TGTGCCAGCAGCCAAGATTTGCGTCTGACTGAAGCTTTCTTT.

This chain uses TRBV6-1 with TRBJ2-7; D is possibly TRBD1 (7 bases). CDR1 MNHNS and CDR2 SASEGT come from the germline V gene. The CDR3 contains 14 residues. The ends were cut back, 2 bases at V and 3 bases at J, with 11 bases in the middle. The CDR3 loop is CASSEQGGDYEQYF. CDR3 DNA: TGTGCCAGCAGTGAACAGGGGGGCGACTACGAGCAGTACTTC.

Turning to this clone: The sample holds other DNA sequences that translate to the same CDR3. V is TRBV5-6 and J is TRBJ1-2; D not certain. Per germline, CDR1 SGHDT and CDR2 YYEEEE. V lost 2 bases to trimming and J lost 7 bases, with 9 bases between them. This CDR3 has 12 residues. The CDR3 loop is CASSLAPFGYTF. Written as DNA, the CDR3 is TGTGCCAGCAGCTTAGCCCCATTTGGCTACACCTTC. The full variable domain, completed using reference TRBV5-6 and TRBJ1-2, is DAGVTQSPTHLIKTRGQQVTLRCSPKSGHDTVSWYQQALGQGPQFIFQYYEEEERQRGNFPDRFSGHQFPNYSSELNVNALLLGDSALYLCASSLAPFGYTFGSGTRLTVV.

The chain couples TRBV18 to TRBJ2-7, with unresolved D. The CDR3 sequence is 19 residues long. V dropped 0 bases and J dropped 1 base, with 22 bases sitting between them. The V gene's germline CDR1 is KGHSH and CDR2 LQKENI. DNA of the CDR3: TGTGCCAGCTCACCACCCAGTCCAGTAGGCATGGCCCCTTCCTACGAGCAGTACTTC. This encodes CASSPPSPVGMAPSYEQYF.

The CDR3 loop reads CATSRGAGGHNEQFF. In DNA form, the CDR3 reads TGCGCCACCTCCCGGGGGGCGGGGGGGCACAATGAGCAGTTCTTC. V and J are TRBV10-2 and TRBJ2-1; 9 nucleotides align to TRBD2. The CDR3 covers 15 residues. Germline V gene data show CDR1 as WSHSY and CDR2 as SAAADI. With 10 bases clipped from V and 5 bases from J, the junction kept 12 bases outside the gene matches.

V gene TRBV19 combines with J gene TRBJ2-5; 7 bases line up with TRBD2. The V gene end was trimmed by 3 bases and the J gene end by 5 bases; junction bases not matched to a gene: 12. The CDR3 runs to 16 residues. CDR1 and CDR2 (germline): LNHDA, SQIVND (reference sequence). CDR3 in DNA: TGTGCCAGTAGTATCGGCGGGGGAGCCATGCCGGAGACCCAGTACTTC. Its translation: CASSIGGGAMPETQYF. Drawing the rest from reference TRBV19 and TRBJ2-5, the complete variable domain is DGGITQSPKYLFRKEGQNVTLSCEQNLNHDAMYWYRQDPGQGLRLIYYSQIVNDFQKGDIAEGYSVSREKKESFPLTVTSAQKNPTAFYLCASSIGGGAMPETQYFGPGTRLLVL.

This clone has a handful of counts. The chain recombines TRBV21-1 with TRBJ1-5; no DNA check was done on the table's D call, TRBD1. TRBV21-1 is described as a pseudogene. The CDR3 consists of 16 residues. CDR3 loop: CASSDRTVYSNQPQHF. CDR3 DNA: TGTGCCAGCAGCGACAGGACAGTGTATAGCAATCAGCCCCAGCATTTT.

With respect to this clone: Other nucleotide sequences from this sample produce the same CDR3. The V gene is TRBV18, the J gene TRBJ2-5; D gene unclear. There are 11 residues in the CDR3. V was trimmed by 3 bases and J by 5 bases, leaving 4 bases between them. Germline V gene lookup returns CDR1 KGHSH and CDR2 LQKENI. The CDR3 DNA is TGTGCCAGCTCACCCGAGGAGACCCAGTACTTC. Its protein product is CASSPEETQYF.

DNA for the CDR3: TGTGCCAGCAGCTTAGATGTCGTTCTCGGAGGAAACCCCTTTTACGAGCAGTACTTC. It codes for CASSLDVVLGGNPFYEQYF. The gene calls are TRBV11-3 and TRBJ2-7; D is perhaps TRBD2 (5 bases). This CDR3 spans 19 amino acids. The V end was cut by 0 bases, the J end by 4 bases, with 25 bases between. From germline, CDR1 is SGHNT and CDR2 YENEEA.

This clone has more than one count but fewer than ten. The chain carries TRBV7-9 and TRBJ2-1, with unresolved D. Trimming removed 8 bases at V and 0 bases at J, with 2 bases between. CDR3 size: 11 residues. CDR1 SEHNR and CDR2 FQNEAQ come from the germline V gene (reference sequence). The CDR3 reads CASVSYNEQFF. The DNA for the CDR3 is TGTGCCAGCGTCTCCTACAATGAGCAGTTCTTC.

The J gene is TRBJ2-7, the V gene TRBV21-1. TRBV21-1 is recorded as a pseudogene. There are 15 residues in the CDR3. CDR3 sequence (DNA): TGTGCCAGCAGCAGACCAGTCCTTCACGTGGGGGAGCAGTACTTC. It codes for CASSRPVLHVGEQYF.

This clone was detected only once. V and J are TRBV10-3 and TRBJ2-2, with 12 bases aligning to TRBD1. The length of the CDR3 is 16 residues. Germline V gene data show CDR1 as ENHRY and CDR2 as SYGVKD. Unmatched junction bases numbered 5, after V lost 2 bases and J lost 7 bases. CDR3 nucleotide sequence: TGTGCCATCAGTGAGGGGACAGGGGGCAAAGGCGGGGAGCTGTTTTTT. Translating gives CAISEGTGGKGGELFF.

V usage is TRBV30 and J usage is TRBJ1-5; 9 nucleotides align to TRBD1. The junction had 7 bases not matched to a gene; V was cut back by 5 bases and J by 2 bases. Germline lookup yields CDR1 GTSNPN and CDR2 SVGIG (reference sequence). The CDR3 consists of 15 residues. This CDR3 reads CAWGTGGGGNQPQHF. The CDR3 DNA sequence: TGTGCCTGGGGTACAGGGGGCGGCGGCAATCAGCCCCAGCATTTT.

The chain links TRBV4-3 to TRBJ1-1; 9 bases fit TRBD1. This CDR3 comprises 18 residues. V dropped 3 bases and J dropped 0; count of bases not matched to a gene: 11. The V gene's germline CDR1 is LGHNA and CDR2 YSLEER. The DNA of the CDR3 is TGCGCCAGCAGCCAGGCGGGACAGGGATATTTCATGAACACTGAAGCTTTCTTT. It translates to CASSQAGQGYFMNTEAFF.

V is TRBV10-3 and J is TRBJ2-2; 11 bases are shared with TRBD1. V shed 11 bases, J shed 5 bases, and the junction held 10 bases outside the gene matches. Looked up from germline, CDR1 is ENHRY and CDR2 is SYGVKD. The CDR3 contains 15 residues. CDR3 sequence: CAASPGQGDTGELFF. As DNA, the CDR3 is TGTGCCGCCTCTCCGGGACAGGGGGATACCGGGGAGCTGTTTTTT.

The chain couples TRBV6-6 to TRBJ1-5, with 10 positions matching TRBD1. V trimming: 8 bases; J trimming: 5 bases; junction bases outside the gene matches: 9. Germline-derived CDR1 and CDR2 are MNHNY and SVGAGI (reference sequence). This CDR3 has 15 amino acids. The CDR3 sequence: CASGSPDRGHQPQHF. The DNA for the CDR3 is TGTGCCAGCGGGTCACCCGACAGGGGGCATCAGCCCCAGCATTTT.

V is TRBV4-3 and J is TRBJ2-7, with D unresolved. Germline CDR1 LGHNA, CDR2 YSLEER. Trimming removed 0 bases at V and 3 bases at J, with 6 bases between. This CDR3 comprises 13 residues. The CDR3 DNA sequence: TGCGCCAGCAGCCAAGATCAGGACTACGAGCAGTACTTC. The encoded protein is CASSQDQDYEQYF.

This chain uses TRBV2 with TRBJ1-5, with D possibly matching TRBD1 (6 bases). V was clipped by 4 bases and J by 7 bases, with 11 bases between them. Germline loops: CDR1 SNHLY, CDR2 FYNNEI. This CDR3 region has 13 residues. The CDR3 here is CASSGGQPQPQHF. The CDR3, as DNA: TGTGCCAGCAGTGGGGGACAACCCCAGCCCCAGCATTTT. The variable domain in full, with the rest retrieved from reference TRBV2 and TRBJ1-5, is EPEVTQTPSHQVTQMGQEVILRCVPISNHLYFYWYRQILGQKVEFLVSFYNNEISEKSEIFDDQFSVERPDGSNFTLKIRSTKLEDSAMYFCASSGGQPQPQHFGDGTRLSIL.

V and J are TRBV14 and TRBJ2-3; unclear D gene. This CDR3 has 14 residues. V dropped 4 bases and J dropped 2 bases, with 10 bases sitting between them. Germline V gene data show CDR1 as SGHDN and CDR2 as FVKESK. CDR3 nucleotides: TGTGCCAGCAGCCGAAGACAAAACACAGATACGCAGTATTTT. Translating gives CASSRRQNTDTQYF.

The V and J genes are TRBV6-1 and TRBJ2-1; D unresolved. The germline V gene has CDR1 MNHNS and CDR2 SASEGT. V was pared by 3 bases and J by 8 bases, with 11 bases between. CDR3 length equals 13 residues. CDR3 protein: CASSEAVHYEQFF. In DNA, the CDR3 is TGTGCCAGCAGTGAGGCCGTCCATTATGAGCAGTTCTTC.